What follows are 2 T cell receptor beta chains derived from one specimen sequenced in a study of cytomegalovirus exposure and HLA in healthy donors. The PCR ran on 60 Vbeta and 13 Jbeta primers. The assay was immunoSEQ multiplex PCR, and TCRdb's table has in-frame clones only and misses some. The table has more than 60,000 clones, about 75% seen once; the top ten hold around 3%. Sequencing was performed on PBMCs. The receptors come from a man aged 18 to 30 in good health and CMV-seronegative.

The chain combines TRBV6-1 with TRBJ1-3; 7 bases align to TRBD1. The CDR3 has 14 residues. Germline V gene lookup returns CDR1 MNHNS and CDR2 SASEGT. The trim removed 4 bases at V and 3 bases at J, leaving 3 bases unmatched. The CDR3, as DNA: TGTGCCAGCAGTGCTACAGGGGTTGGAAACACCATATATTTT. This translates into CASSATGVGNTIYF.

The chain is built from TRBV7-8 and TRBJ2-1; D may be TRBD2 (6 bases). The CDR3 consists of 17 residues. Looked up from germline, CDR1 is SGHVS and CDR2 is FQNEAQ. V shed 1 base and J shed 0 bases, with 13 bases lying between them. Here the CDR3 reads CASSLGGGDLSYNEQFF. The CDR3 region has the DNA TGTGCCAGCAGCTTAGGAGGCGGGGACCTCTCCTACAATGAGCAGTTCTTC.